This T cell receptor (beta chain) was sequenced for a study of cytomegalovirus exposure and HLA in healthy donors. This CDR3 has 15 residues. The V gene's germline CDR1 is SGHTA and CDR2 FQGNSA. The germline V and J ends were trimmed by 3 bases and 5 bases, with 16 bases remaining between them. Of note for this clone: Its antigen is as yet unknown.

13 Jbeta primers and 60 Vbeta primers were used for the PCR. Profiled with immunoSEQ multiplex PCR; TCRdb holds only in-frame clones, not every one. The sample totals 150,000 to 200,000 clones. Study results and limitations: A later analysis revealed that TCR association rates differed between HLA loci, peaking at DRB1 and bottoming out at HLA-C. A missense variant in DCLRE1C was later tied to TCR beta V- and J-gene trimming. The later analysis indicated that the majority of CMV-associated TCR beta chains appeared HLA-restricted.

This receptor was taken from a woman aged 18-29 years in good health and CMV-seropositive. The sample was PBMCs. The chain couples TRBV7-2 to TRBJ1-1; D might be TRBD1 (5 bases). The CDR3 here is CASSFLVGGATEAFF. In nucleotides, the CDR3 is TGTGCCAGCAGCTTCCTCGTCGGGGGTGCGACTGAAGCTTTCTTT.